The source of this T cell receptor (beta chain) is a study of blood T cell repertoires in COVID-19. Study overall: Samples of COVID-19 (acute and convalescent) were obtained from the United States, Italy and Spain. T cells, B-cell-depleted T cells, or PBMCs provided the cDNA or gDNA that served as material.

Per the study methods: Nucleated cell counts were estimated from reference gene primer amplification. Assay used: immunoSEQ multiplex PCR; TCRdb lists only in-frame clones, some missing. V and J calls and clone size are given by that table; D and trimming were obtained from the DNA. There are 200,000 to 250,000 clones in the sample; 70% to 90% occur only once, and roughly 3% lies in the top ten. This CDR3 has 13 amino acids. CDR1 SGHTA and CDR2 FQGTGA come from the germline V gene. V was clipped by 4 bases and J by 2 bases, with 8 bases between them. This TCR was sampled from a woman under 40 who had recovered from COVID-19. Sequences were obtained from peripheral blood. This sequence joins TRBV7-3 and TRBJ2-5; D not certain. CDR3 sequence: CASSSFGQETQYF. The CDR3 bases are TGTGCCAGCAGCTCGTTCGGTCAAGAGACCCAGTACTTC.